The 3 T cell receptor beta chains listed next were all sequenced from one sample in a study of cytomegalovirus exposure and HLA in healthy donors. PCR used 60 Vbeta primers and 13 Jbeta primers. TCRdb keeps only in-frame clones here, not all; method: immunoSEQ multiplex PCR. This sample has some 220,000 clones, with 70% to 85% found just once. Sequenced input: PBMCs. The receptors come from an older woman in good health and CMV-seropositive.

The chain joins TRBV6-5 to TRBJ1-4; maybe TRBD1 (6 bases). Germline CDR1 MNHEY, CDR2 SVGAGI. Trimming shortened V by 6 bases and J by 4 bases, and 15 bases separated the two germline ends. The CDR3 has 15 residues. CDR3 residues: CASSTPQGGNEKLFF. The CDR3 DNA reads TGTGCCAGCAGCACCCCACAGGGCGGTAATGAAAAACTGTTTTTT.

The chain carries TRBV7-9 and TRBJ1-5; D call uncertain. The CDR3 spans 15 residues. Per germline, CDR1 SEHNR and CDR2 FQNEAQ (reference sequence). With 1 base removed from V and 7 bases from J, the gap between germline ends came to 14 bases. CDR3 DNA sequence: TGTGCCAGCAGCTTAGATGTGGGAAGCGGACAGCCCCAGCATTTT. This sequence encodes CASSLDVGSGQPQHF.

This chain joins TRBV5-1 and TRBJ1-3; 7 bases map to TRBD1. V shed 2 bases, J shed 0 bases, and the junction held 5 bases outside the gene matches. Germline-derived CDR1 and CDR2 are SGHRS and YFSETQ. The CDR3 runs 16 residues. As DNA, the CDR3 is TGCGCCAGCAGCTTAACAGGGGTAATCTCTGGAAACACCATATATTTT. This gives the protein CASSLTGVISGNTIYF.